This note documents a single TCR beta chain sequence. The CDR3 covers 15 residues. The germline V gene encodes CDR1 GTSNPN and CDR2 SVGIG (reference sequence). Germline trimming cut 4 bases from V and 0 bases from J; bases unmatched to any gene: 8. The data were taken from a study of blood T cell repertoires in COVID-19. Study overall: Donors in the United States, Italy and Spain gave samples during acute or convalescent COVID-19. T cells, B-cell-depleted T cells, or PBMCs provided the cDNA or gDNA that served as material.

Authors' processing steps: Nucleated cell counts were estimated from reference gene primer amplification. Sequencing used immunoSEQ multiplex PCR; TCRdb keeps in-frame clones, though not all of them. That table gives V, J and clone size, and the DNA gave D and trimming. The sample yields roughly 290,000 clones, around 88% seen once. Specimen: peripheral blood. The TCR was taken from a man aged 25 to 45 with acute or convalescent COVID-19. The V gene is TRBV30, the J gene TRBJ1-2, with 7 bases matching TRBD1. CDR3 sequence reads: CAWITGVPTNYGYTF. CDR3 bases: TGTGCCTGGATAACAGGGGTACCAACTAACTATGGCTACACCTTC. Based on the CDR3 plus reference TRBV30 and TRBJ1-2, the full variable domain is SQTIHQWPATLVQPVGSPLSLECTVEGTSNPNLYWYRQAAGRGLQLLFYSVGIGQISSEVPQNLSASRPQDRQFILSSKKLLLSDSGFYLCAWITGVPTNYGYTFGSGTRLTVV.